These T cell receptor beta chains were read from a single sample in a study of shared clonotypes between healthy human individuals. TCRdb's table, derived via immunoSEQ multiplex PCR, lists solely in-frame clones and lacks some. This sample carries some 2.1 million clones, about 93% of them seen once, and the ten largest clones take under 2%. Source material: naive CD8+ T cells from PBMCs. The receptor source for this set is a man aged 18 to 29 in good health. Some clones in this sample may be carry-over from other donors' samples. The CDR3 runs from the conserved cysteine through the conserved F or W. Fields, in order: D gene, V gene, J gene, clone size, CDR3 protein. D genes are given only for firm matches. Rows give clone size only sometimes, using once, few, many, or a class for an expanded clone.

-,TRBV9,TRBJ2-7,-,CASSVDGNSYEQYF
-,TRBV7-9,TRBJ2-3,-,CASHPPDLHTDTQYF
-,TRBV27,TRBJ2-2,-,CASRVRMNTGELFF
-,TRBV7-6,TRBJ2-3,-,CASSPTVSEKDTQYF
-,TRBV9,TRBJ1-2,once,CASSPWGHTKNYGYTF
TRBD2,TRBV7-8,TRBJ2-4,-,CASSAAGEWGQYF
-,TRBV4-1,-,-,CASSLVAGTVTYEQYF
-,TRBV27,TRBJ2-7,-,CASSSHPRDSRFSYEQYF
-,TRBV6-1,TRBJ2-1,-,CASRDLRNSYNEQFF
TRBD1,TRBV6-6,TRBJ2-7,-,CASSYPGGYEQYF
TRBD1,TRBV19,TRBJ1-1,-,CASRTGQGVTEAFF
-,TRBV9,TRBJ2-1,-,CASSVTRDHRPGDEQFF
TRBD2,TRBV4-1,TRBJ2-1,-,CASSQERGFDEQFF
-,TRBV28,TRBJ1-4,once,CASSFAGGEKLFF
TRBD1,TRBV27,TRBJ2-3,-,CASSLGTGYTDTQYF
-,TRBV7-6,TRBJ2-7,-,CASSLEGGLASPPYEQYF
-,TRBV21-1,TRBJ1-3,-,CASSKVRSGRKNSGNTIYF
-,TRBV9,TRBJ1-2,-,CASSVEGGYGYTF
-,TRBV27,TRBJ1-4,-,CASSYRATNEKLFF
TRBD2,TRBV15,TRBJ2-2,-,CATSRVLAGGGELFF
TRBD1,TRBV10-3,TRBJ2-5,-,CAIRGQGAQETQYF
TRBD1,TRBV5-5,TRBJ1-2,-,CASSLDRGDGYTF
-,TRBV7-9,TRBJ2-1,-,CASSSPWTYNEQFF
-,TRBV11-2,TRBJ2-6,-,CASSLEVRLSGANVLTF
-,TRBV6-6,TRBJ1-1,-,CASSSGTEVVNTEAFF
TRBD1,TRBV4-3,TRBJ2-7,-,CASSQAGTGFGEQYF
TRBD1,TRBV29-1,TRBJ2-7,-,CSVQRDRARYEQYF
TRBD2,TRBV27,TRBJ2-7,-,CASSLSPPSGRAKDYEQYF
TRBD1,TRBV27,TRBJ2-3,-,CASRTSRTGLTDTQYF
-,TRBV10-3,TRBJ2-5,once,CAIGGGAGVQETQYF
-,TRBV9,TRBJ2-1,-,CASSERGNEQFF
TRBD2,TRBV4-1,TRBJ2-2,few,CASSQLQLSGGTGELFF
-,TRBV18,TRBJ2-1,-,CASSPEWGSGSDNEQFF
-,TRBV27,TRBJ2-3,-,CASSLFPSASTDTQYF
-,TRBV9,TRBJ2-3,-,CASSVGGYSADTQYF
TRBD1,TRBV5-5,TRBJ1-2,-,CASSNPGQGKGYTF
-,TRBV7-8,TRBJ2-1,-,CASSPPPGPYNEQFF
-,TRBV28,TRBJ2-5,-,CASSFKGETQYF
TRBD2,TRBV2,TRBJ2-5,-,CASIGYLGRETQYF
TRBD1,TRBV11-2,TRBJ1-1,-,CASSYYRQGRNTEAFF
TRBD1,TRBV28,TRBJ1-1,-,CASSLLGQGNMNTEAFF
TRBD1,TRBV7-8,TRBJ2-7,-,CASSLVQGAREQYF
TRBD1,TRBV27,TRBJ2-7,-,CASSFGRDSLMSSYEQYF
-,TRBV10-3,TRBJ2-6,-,CASHAGANVLTF
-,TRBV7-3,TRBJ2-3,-,CASSDRLTDTQYF
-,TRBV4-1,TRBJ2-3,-,CGRGIGGTDTQYF